Following are 8 T cell receptor beta chains from one sample sequenced in a study of cytomegalovirus exposure and HLA in healthy donors. The primer mix had 60 Vbeta and 13 Jbeta primers. Data came from immunoSEQ multiplex PCR; TCRdb stores just in-frame clones and leaves some out. The table counts about 160,000 clones; 1.3% lies in the top ten. Sequenced: PBMCs. The receptors were gathered from a woman aged 60-70 years in good health and CMV-seronegative.

This chain links TRBV4-3 with TRBJ2-7; 10 bases agree with TRBD2. The CDR3 has 18 residues. The germline V gene encodes CDR1 LGHNA and CDR2 YSLEER. V lost 1 base, J lost 0 bases, and 9 bases stayed unmatched. CDR3 in DNA: TGCGCCAGCAGCCAAGGCTCTAGCGGGGGACTCTCCTCCTACGAGCAGTACTTC. Amino acids: CASSQGSSGGLSSYEQYF.

The rearrangement links TRBV6-1 to TRBJ2-7; 9 nucleotides agree with TRBD2. Germline CDR1 and CDR2: MNHNS and SASEGT. The CDR3 extends over 11 amino acids. Unmatched junction bases numbered 3, after V lost 8 bases and J lost 7 bases. The CDR3 nucleotides are TGTGCCAGCCCCGCGGGGGGGGAGCAGTACTTC. It is translated as CASPAGGEQYF.

Comment on this clone: Other DNA sequences from this sample encode an identical CDR3 as well. The V and J genes are TRBV7-3 and TRBJ1-3, with D possibly matching TRBD1 (5 bases). The CDR3 contains 15 residues. Germline values: CDR1 SGHTA, CDR2 FQGTGA. The ends were cut back, 2 bases at V and 4 bases at J, with 12 bases in the middle. CDR3 coding DNA: TGTGCCAGCAGCTTATCTCCAGGGCCCGGAAACACCATATATTTT. Residues: CASSLSPGPGNTIYF.

The chain uses TRBV7-9 and TRBJ1-1; possibly TRBD1 for D (5 bases). This CDR3 contains 15 residues. The germline gives CDR1 SEHNR, CDR2 FQNEAQ (reference sequence). The ends were cut back, 5 bases at V and 5 bases at J, with 18 bases in the middle. This CDR3 reads CASSRTEDGGTEAFF. The CDR3 bases are TGTGCCAGCAGCCGAACCGAGGATGGGGGGACTGAAGCTTTCTTT.

The CDR3 DNA follows: TGTGCCACCAGCAGCTCGGGACAGACAAACATTCAGTACTTC. Translating it yields CATSSSGQTNIQYF. This chain joins TRBV15 and TRBJ2-4, with 7 bases identical to TRBD1. The CDR3 is 14 amino acids. Germline V gene data show CDR1 as LNHNV and CDR2 as YYDKDF (reference sequence). Trimming took 3 bases from V and 6 from J; bases not matched to a gene: 5.

J is TRBJ1-6 and V is TRBV7-2; 9 nucleotides agree with TRBD1. The CDR3 is made up of 15 amino acids. J gave up 9 bases and V 4 bases, and 7 bases lay outside the gene matches. In germline, CDR1 is SGHTA, CDR2 FQGNSA. CDR3 in DNA: TGTGCCAGCAGCTCGGGGACAGGGATGGGTTCACCCCTCCACTTT. Amino acid sequence: CASSSGTGMGSPLHF.

This sequence joins TRBV11-2 and TRBJ1-1; D remains ambiguous. Trimming shortened V by 4 bases and J by 2 bases, and 5 bases separated the two germline ends. CDR3 length: 12 amino acids. Germline values: CDR1 SGHAT, CDR2 FQNNGV. This CDR3 is CASSSGNTEAFF. The CDR3 DNA reads TGTGCCAGCAGCTCGGGAAACACTGAAGCTTTCTTT.

The chain employs TRBV10-3 and TRBJ1-1; a possible D gene is TRBD1 (5 bases). V lost 8 bases, J lost 1 base, and 17 bases lay in between. The germline V gene encodes CDR1 ENHRY and CDR2 SYGVKD. The CDR3 contains 15 residues. In DNA form, the CDR3 reads TGTGCCATCTCGGTTCAAGACAGAGCGAACACTGAAGCTTTCTTT. As protein: CAISVQDRANTEAFF.